These 21 T cell receptor beta chains were sequenced from one sample in a study of T cell responses to AZD1222 COVID-19 vaccine. Only in-frame clones appear in the TCRdb table, and some are missing; sequencing was by immunoSEQ multiplex PCR. The profile shows fewer than 180,000 clones, about 92% of them singletons. Sequencing was performed on peripheral blood, taken 28 days after the second AZD1222 dose. These receptors originate from an adult who received the AZD1222 COVID-19 vaccine.

The rearrangement uses TRBV15 and TRBJ1-6; possibly TRBD1 for D (6 bases). CDR1 is LNHNV and CDR2 is YYDKDF in the germline V gene (reference sequence). CDR3 length: 13 residues. V lost 0 bases to trimming and J lost 10 bases, with 7 bases between them. CDR3 DNA sequence: TGTGCCACCAGCAGAGAACAGGGCTCACCCCTCCACTTT. Its protein is CATSREQGSPLHF. Complete variable domain (other parts from reference TRBV15 and TRBJ1-6): DAMVIQNPRYQVTQFGKPVTLSCSQTLNHNVMYWYQQKSSQAPKLLFHYYDKDFNNEADTPDNFQSRRPNTSFCFLDIRSPGLGDTAMYLCATSREQGSPLHFGNGTRLTVT.

The chain links TRBV3-1 (or the pseudogene TRBV3-2) to TRBJ1-2; D is unresolved. The CDR3 extends over 15 amino acids. The ends were cut back, 0 bases at V and 2 bases at J, with 10 bases in the middle. CDR1 is LGHDT and CDR2 is YNNKEL in the germline V gene (reference sequence). CDR3 residues: CASSQDRILNYGYTF. The DNA of the CDR3 is TGTGCCAGCAGCCAAGATCGGATCTTAAACTATGGCTACACCTTC.

With regard to this clone: Other DNA sequences within the sample encode an identical CDR3. The DNA for the CDR3 is TGTGCCAGCAGCTTAGATAGCAATCAGCCCCAGCATTTT. This encodes CASSLDSNQPQHF. The chain recombines TRBV7-2 with TRBJ1-5; D remains unclear. Germline CDR1 SGHTA, CDR2 FQGNSA. The CDR3 loop spans 13 amino acids. V dropped 1 base and J dropped 0 bases, with 1 base sitting between them.

The chain joins TRBV19 to TRBJ2-7; perhaps TRBD2 as D (6 bases). The CDR3 runs to 15 residues. Between the trimmed V and J ends, which lost 3 bases and 1 base, there was a span of 13 bases. Germline assignment: CDR1 LNHDA and CDR2 SQIVND (reference sequence). CDR3 coding DNA: TGTGCCAGTAGTATTTCTAGCGTCAGTTCCTACGAGCAGTACTTC. This codes for CASSISSVSSYEQYF.

The chain links TRBV3-1 (or the pseudogene TRBV3-2) to TRBJ1-2; no clear D. CDR3 size: 14 residues. Germline V gene sequence: CDR1 LGHDT, CDR2 YNNKEL (reference sequence). V was trimmed by 11 bases and J by 0 bases, leaving 16 bases between them. DNA of the CDR3: TGTGCCGCCTCCCCGCGTAATTCTAACTATGGCTACACCTTC. It specifies CAASPRNSNYGYTF.

The CDR3 region has the DNA TGTGCCAGCAGTTTCGGGTTATCCAGCTCTGGAAACACCATATATTTT. Protein product: CASSFGLSSSGNTIYF. The V and J genes are TRBV28 and TRBJ1-3; D unresolved. V lost 3 bases and J 0 bases, leaving 12 bases between the germline ends. The CDR3 runs 16 residues. Per the germline V gene, CDR1 is MDHEN and CDR2 is SYDVKM.

J is TRBJ1-1 and V is TRBV5-1; 10 bases match TRBD1. Germline V gene data show CDR1 as SGHRS and CDR2 as YFSETQ. This CDR3 comprises 15 residues. Trimming took 3 bases from V and 2 from J; bases not matched to a gene: 4. CDR3 DNA: TGCGCCAGCAGCTGGTCGACAGGGGGCAACACTGAAGCTTTCTTT. It specifies CASSWSTGGNTEAFF.

The V and J genes are TRBV24-1 and TRBJ1-1; possibly TRBD1 for D (6 bases). Germline V gene sequence: CDR1 KGHDR, CDR2 SFDVKD. This CDR3 has 13 residues. Trimming took 2 bases from V and 6 from J, leaving 9 bases between them. Written as DNA, the CDR3 is TGTGCCACCAGTGATTCCCGGGGGCCTGAAGCTTTCTTT. Translation: CATSDSRGPEAFF.

Written as DNA, the CDR3 is TGTGCCAGCAGTTACGGCCGGGGAAATGAAAAACTGTTTTTT. As protein: CASSYGRGNEKLFF. This chain joins TRBV6-5 and TRBJ1-4; D ambiguous. CDR1 and CDR2 from the germline V gene are MNHEY and SVGAGI. V was trimmed by 2 bases and J by 5 bases, leaving 9 bases between them. CDR3 length: 14 amino acids.

The chain carries TRBV19 and TRBJ2-1; 11 bases agree with TRBD2. After removal of 7 bases from V and 8 bases from J, the junction contained 13 bases not matched to a gene. The germline gives CDR1 LNHDA, CDR2 SQIVND (reference sequence). The CDR3 is made up of 16 amino acids. For the CDR3, the DNA is TGTGCCAGTACCGCCGGGACTAGCGGACATGGGGATGAGCAGTTCTTC. Protein product: CASTAGTSGHGDEQFF.

This chain joins TRBV23-1 and TRBJ2-2; no reliable D call. TRBV23-1 is designated an ORF whose function remains uncertain. Deletions cut 0 bases from V and 4 bases from J, with 12 bases between. The CDR3 has 16 residues. The CDR3 region has the DNA TGCGCCAGCAGTCAATCGGCAGGTAAAACCACCGGGGAGCTGTTTTTT. It translates to CASSQSAGKTTGELFF.

The V call is TRBV28, the J call TRBJ1-2; D gene ambiguous. In germline, CDR1 is MDHEN, CDR2 SYDVKM. Trimming left V 7 bases short and J 1 base short, with 10 bases between. The CDR3 runs to 13 residues. CDR3 region: CASNVGYNYGYTF. In DNA, the CDR3 is TGTGCCAGCAACGTCGGTTATAACTATGGCTACACCTTC.

This chain joins TRBV9 and TRBJ2-2; 7 nucleotides match TRBD1. Losses at the gene ends were 3 bases for V and 0 bases for J; bases not matched to a gene: 2. The CDR3 consists of 15 residues. CDR1 and CDR2 (germline): SGDLS, YYNGEE. The CDR3 nucleotides are TGTGCCAGCAGCGCCGGGACAGCGAACACCGGGGAGCTGTTTTTT. Translation gives CASSAGTANTGELFF.

This clone was picked up one time. This sequence joins TRBV20-1 and TRBJ2-1; D is unresolved. The CDR3 spans 16 residues. Germline-derived CDR1 and CDR2 are DFQATT and SNEGSKA (reference sequence). V was trimmed by 3 bases and J by 1 base, leaving 16 bases between them. The chain's CDR3 is CSASSPDLGSYNEQFF. The DNA of the CDR3 is TGCAGTGCTAGTAGCCCGGACCTCGGGTCCTACAATGAGCAGTTCTTC.

The rearrangement joins TRBV7-9 to TRBJ1-1; the D is unclear. V dropped 0 bases and J dropped 1 base, with 15 bases sitting between them. The germline V gene has CDR1 SEHNR and CDR2 FQNEAQ (reference sequence). The CDR3 runs 17 residues. This chain's CDR3 is CASSLAPKQPQNTEAFF. The CDR3 DNA sequence: TGTGCCAGCAGCTTAGCTCCCAAGCAACCACAGAACACTGAAGCTTTCTTT.

The chain employs TRBV10-3 and TRBJ1-1; no clear D. Germline CDR1 ENHRY, CDR2 SYGVKD. V was cut by 0 bases and J by 1 base, with 12 bases left in between. The CDR3 is made up of 16 amino acids. CDR3 region: CAISESGVDSNTEAFF. The CDR3, as DNA: TGTGCCATCAGTGAGTCTGGTGTCGATTCGAACACTGAAGCTTTCTTT.

The count of this clone is one. The chain has TRBV20-1 and TRBJ1-4; tentative D call: TRBD1 (6 bases). Looked up from germline, CDR1 is DFQATT and CDR2 is SNEGSKA (reference sequence). This CDR3 has 12 amino acids. Trimming pared 3 bases from V and 6 bases from J, leaving 8 bases between. The CDR3: CSASRGDEKLFF. The CDR3, as DNA: TGCAGTGCTAGTAGGGGGGATGAAAAACTGTTTTTT.

The rearrangement uses TRBV9 and TRBJ2-7, with 13 bases that match TRBD2. Trimming removed 4 bases from V and 1 base from J; junction bases left unmatched: 5. Germline values: CDR1 SGDLS, CDR2 YYNGEE. The CDR3 extends over 16 amino acids. The CDR3 nucleotides read TGTGCCAGCAGCCTCGGACTAGCGGGAGTGTCCTACGAGCAGTACTTC. Translated: CASSLGLAGVSYEQYF.

The DNA for the CDR3 is TGTGCCAGTAGTATTCGGGGGAGTACAGCTTTCTTT. The encoded protein is CASSIRGSTAFF. The chain uses TRBV19 and TRBJ1-1, with a possible D match to TRBD1 (5 bases). Trimming removed 3 bases at V and 10 bases at J, with 12 bases between. The CDR3 extends over 12 amino acids. Per germline, CDR1 LNHDA and CDR2 SQIVND (reference sequence).

V is TRBV12-3 or TRBV12-4 and J is TRBJ1-2; maybe TRBD1 (5 bases). V was cut by 2 bases and J by 4 bases, with 8 bases left in between. The CDR3 totals 13 residues. The CDR3, as DNA: TGTGCCAGCAGTTTAAGACAGTTCTATGGCTACACCTTC. Residues: CASSLRQFYGYTF.

V is TRBV5-1 and J is TRBJ1-1; no firm D call. V was pared by 2 bases and J by 3 bases, with 11 bases between. The CDR3 contains 14 residues. From germline, CDR1 is SGHRS and CDR2 YFSETQ. The CDR3 nucleotides are TGCGCCAGCAGCTTCCTCCCTGGGGACACTGAAGCTTTCTTT. Its translation: CASSFLPGDTEAFF.